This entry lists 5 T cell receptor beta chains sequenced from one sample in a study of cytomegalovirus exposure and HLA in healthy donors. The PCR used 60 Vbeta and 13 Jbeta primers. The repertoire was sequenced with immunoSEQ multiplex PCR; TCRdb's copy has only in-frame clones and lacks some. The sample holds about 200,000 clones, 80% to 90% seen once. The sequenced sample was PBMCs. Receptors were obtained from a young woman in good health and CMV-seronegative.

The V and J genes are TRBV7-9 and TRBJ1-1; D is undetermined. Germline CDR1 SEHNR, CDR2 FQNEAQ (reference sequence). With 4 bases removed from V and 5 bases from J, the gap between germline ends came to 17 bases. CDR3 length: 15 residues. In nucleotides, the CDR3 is TGTGCCAGCAGCTCCGTCGTCGGGAGGCGAACTGAAGCTTTCTTT. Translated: CASSSVVGRRTEAFF.

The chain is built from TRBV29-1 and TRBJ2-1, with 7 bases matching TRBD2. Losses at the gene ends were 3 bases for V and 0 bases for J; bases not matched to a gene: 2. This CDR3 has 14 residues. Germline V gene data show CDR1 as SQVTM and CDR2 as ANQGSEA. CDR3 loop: CSVDRGSSYNEQFF. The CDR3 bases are TGCAGCGTTGACCGCGGGAGCTCCTACAATGAGCAGTTCTTC.

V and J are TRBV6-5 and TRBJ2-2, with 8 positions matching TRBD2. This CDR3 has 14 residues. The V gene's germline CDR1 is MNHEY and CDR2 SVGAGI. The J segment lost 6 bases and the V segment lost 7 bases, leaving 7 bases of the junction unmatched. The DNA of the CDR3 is TGTGCCAGCACCCGGGGGGGCCCCTCCGGGGAGCTGTTTTTT. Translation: CASTRGGPSGELFF.

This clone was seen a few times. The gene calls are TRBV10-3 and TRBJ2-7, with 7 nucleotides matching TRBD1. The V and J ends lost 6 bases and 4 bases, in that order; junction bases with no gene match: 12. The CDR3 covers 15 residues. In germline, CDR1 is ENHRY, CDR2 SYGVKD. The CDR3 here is CAIREPGTALYEQYF. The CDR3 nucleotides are TGTGCCATCAGGGAACCCGGGACAGCGTTATACGAGCAGTACTTC.

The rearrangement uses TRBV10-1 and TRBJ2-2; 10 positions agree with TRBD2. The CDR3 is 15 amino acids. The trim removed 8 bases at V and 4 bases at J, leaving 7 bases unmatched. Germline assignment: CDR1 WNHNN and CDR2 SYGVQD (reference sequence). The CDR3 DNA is TGCGCCAGCCACGGACTAGCGGAAAGCACCGGGGAGCTGTTTTTT. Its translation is CASHGLAESTGELFF.